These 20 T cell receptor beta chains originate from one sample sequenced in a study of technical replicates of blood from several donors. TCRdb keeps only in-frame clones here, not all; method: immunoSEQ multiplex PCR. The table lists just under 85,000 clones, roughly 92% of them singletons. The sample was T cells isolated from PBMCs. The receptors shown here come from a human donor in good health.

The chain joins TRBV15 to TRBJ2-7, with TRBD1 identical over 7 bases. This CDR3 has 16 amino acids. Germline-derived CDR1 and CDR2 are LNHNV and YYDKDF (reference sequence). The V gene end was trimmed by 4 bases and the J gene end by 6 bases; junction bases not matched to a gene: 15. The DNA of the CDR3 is TGTGCCACCAGCAAGTATGGGGGCAGGGGGTTGGGCGAGCAGTACTTC. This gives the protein CATSKYGGRGLGEQYF.

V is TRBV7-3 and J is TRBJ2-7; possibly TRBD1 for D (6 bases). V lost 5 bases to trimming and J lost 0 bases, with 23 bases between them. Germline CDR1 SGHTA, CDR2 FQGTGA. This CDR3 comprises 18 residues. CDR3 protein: CASSRQAGSPGSSYEQYF. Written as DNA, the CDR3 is TGTGCCAGCAGCCGACAGGCTGGATCACCGGGGAGCTCCTACGAGCAGTACTTC.

In DNA form, the CDR3 reads TGCGCCAGCAGCCATGGGACTAGCGGGAGATCTGTAAACAATGAGCAGTTCTTC. It specifies CASSHGTSGRSVNNEQFF. The V gene is TRBV4-1, the J gene TRBJ2-1; 14 bases are a match to TRBD2. Germline V gives CDR1 MGHRA, CDR2 YSYEKL. The CDR3 contains 18 residues. J lost 5 bases, V lost 3 bases, and 9 bases had no gene match.

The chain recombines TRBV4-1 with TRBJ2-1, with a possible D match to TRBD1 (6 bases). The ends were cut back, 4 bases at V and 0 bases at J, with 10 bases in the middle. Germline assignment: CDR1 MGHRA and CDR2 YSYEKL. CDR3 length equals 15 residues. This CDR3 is CASSPTGSSYNEQFF. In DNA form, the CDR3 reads TGCGCCAGCAGCCCAACAGGGAGCTCCTACAATGAGCAGTTCTTC.

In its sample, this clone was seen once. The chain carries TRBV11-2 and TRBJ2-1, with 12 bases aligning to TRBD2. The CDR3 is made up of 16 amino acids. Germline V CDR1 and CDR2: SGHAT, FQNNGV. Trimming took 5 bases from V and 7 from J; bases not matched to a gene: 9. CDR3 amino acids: CASSHRLAGAGNEQFF. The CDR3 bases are TGTGCCAGCAGCCACAGACTAGCGGGAGCCGGAAATGAGCAGTTCTTC.

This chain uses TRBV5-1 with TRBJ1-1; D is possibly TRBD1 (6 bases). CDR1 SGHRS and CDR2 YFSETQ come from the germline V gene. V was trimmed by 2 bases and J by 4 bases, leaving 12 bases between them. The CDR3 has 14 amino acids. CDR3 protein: CASSLQGDGTEAFF. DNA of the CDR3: TGCGCCAGCAGCTTACAGGGTGACGGCACTGAAGCTTTCTTT.

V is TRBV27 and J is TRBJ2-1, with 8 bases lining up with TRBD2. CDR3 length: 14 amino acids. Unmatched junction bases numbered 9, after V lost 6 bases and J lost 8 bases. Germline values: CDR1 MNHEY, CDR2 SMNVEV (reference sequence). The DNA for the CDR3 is TGTGCCAGCAGGATGGGACTAGGAGGCGATGAGCAGTTCTTC. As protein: CASRMGLGGDEQFF.

The CDR3 region is CARRATSGPYEQYF. In DNA, the CDR3 is TGTGCCCGACGGGCGACTAGCGGCCCCTACGAGCAGTACTTC. The chain recombines TRBV2 with TRBJ2-7; TRBD2 agrees at 9 bases. Germline loops: CDR1 SNHLY, CDR2 FYNNEI. V trimming: 11 bases; J trimming: 2 bases; junction bases outside the gene matches: 10. The CDR3 totals 14 residues.

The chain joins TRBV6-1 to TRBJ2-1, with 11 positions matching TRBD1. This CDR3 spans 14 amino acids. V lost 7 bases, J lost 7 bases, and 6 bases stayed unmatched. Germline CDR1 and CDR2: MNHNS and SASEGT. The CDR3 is CASNVDRGRNEQFF. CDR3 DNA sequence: TGTGCCAGCAATGTGGACAGGGGGCGGAATGAGCAGTTCTTC.

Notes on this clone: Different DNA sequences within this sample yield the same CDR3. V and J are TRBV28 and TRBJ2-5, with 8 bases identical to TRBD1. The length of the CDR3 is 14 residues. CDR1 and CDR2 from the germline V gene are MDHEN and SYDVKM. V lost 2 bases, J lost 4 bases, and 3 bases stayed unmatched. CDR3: CASSLDRGRETQYF. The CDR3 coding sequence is TGTGCCAGCAGTTTAGACAGGGGAAGAGAGACCCAGTACTTC.

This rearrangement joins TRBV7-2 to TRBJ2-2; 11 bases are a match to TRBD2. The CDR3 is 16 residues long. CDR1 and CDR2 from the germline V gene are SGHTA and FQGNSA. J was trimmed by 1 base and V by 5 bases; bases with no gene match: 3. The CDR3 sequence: CASSRGLAGNTGELFF. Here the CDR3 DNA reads TGTGCCAGCAGCCGAGGACTAGCGGGGAACACCGGGGAGCTGTTTTTT.

The CDR3 sequence: CASTWGGVQETQYF. Here the CDR3 DNA reads TGTGCCAGCACATGGGGCGGGGTACAAGAGACCCAGTACTTC. The chain employs TRBV7-9 and TRBJ2-5; tentatively, D is TRBD2 (6 bases). The V and J ends lost 7 bases and 2 bases respectively, with 14 bases between them. The CDR3 is 14 residues long. Germline CDR1 reads SEHNR; CDR2 reads FQNEAQ (reference sequence).

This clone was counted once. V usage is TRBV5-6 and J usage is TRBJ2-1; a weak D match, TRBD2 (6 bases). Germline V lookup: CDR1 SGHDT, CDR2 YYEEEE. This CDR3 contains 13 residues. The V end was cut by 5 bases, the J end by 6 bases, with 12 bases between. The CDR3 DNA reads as TGTGCCAGCAGGGCCGGGACTCCCAATGAGCAGTTCTTC. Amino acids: CASRAGTPNEQFF.

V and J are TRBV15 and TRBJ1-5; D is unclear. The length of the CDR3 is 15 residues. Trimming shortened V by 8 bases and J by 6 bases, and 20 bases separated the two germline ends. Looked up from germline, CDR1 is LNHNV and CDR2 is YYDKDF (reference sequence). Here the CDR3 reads CATAPIPGGSQPQHF. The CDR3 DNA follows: TGTGCCACCGCCCCCATACCGGGAGGCTCTCAGCCCCAGCATTTT.

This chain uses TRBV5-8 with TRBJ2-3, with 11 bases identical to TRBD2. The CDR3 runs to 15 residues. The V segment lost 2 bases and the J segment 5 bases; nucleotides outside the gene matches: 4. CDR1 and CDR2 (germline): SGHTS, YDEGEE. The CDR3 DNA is TGTGCCAGCAGCTTTAGCGGGGGGGAAGGAGATACGCAGTATTTT. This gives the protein CASSFSGGEGDTQYF.

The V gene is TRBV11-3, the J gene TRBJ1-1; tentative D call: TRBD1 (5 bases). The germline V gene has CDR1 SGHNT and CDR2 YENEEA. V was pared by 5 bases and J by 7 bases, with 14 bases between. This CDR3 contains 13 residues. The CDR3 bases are TGTGCCAGCAGCACAGCTCGGGACTTTGAAGCTTTCTTT. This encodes CASSTARDFEAFF.

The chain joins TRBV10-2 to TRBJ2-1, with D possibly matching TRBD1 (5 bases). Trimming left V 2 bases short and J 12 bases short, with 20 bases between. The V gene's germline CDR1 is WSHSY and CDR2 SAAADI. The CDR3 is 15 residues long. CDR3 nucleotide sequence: TGCGCCAGCAGTGAGCAGGGTTGGGTCCCCAGTGGGCAGTTCTTC. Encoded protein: CASSEQGWVPSGQFF.

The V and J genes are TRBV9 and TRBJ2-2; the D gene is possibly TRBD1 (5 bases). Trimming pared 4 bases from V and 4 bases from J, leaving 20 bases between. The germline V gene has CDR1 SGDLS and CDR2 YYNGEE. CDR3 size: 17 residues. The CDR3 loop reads CASSPRSAGSATGELFF. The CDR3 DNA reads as TGTGCCAGCAGCCCCCGATCGGCAGGGTCGGCCACCGGGGAGCTGTTTTTT.

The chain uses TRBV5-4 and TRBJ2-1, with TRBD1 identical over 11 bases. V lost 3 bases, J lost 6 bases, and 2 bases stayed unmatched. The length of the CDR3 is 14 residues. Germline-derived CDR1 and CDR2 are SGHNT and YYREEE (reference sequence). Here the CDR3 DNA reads TGTGCCAGCAGCTCCGGGACAGGGGGCAATGAGCAGTTCTTC. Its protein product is CASSSGTGGNEQFF.

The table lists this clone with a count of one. CDR3 loop: CASRPRTTSGSQETQYF. The CDR3 bases are TGCGCCAGCAGACCACGGACGACTAGCGGATCCCAAGAGACCCAGTACTTC. The V call is TRBV4-1, the J call TRBJ2-5; 9 positions agree with TRBD2. J lost 1 base, V lost 6 bases, and 12 bases had no gene match. This CDR3 comprises 17 residues. In germline, CDR1 is MGHRA, CDR2 YSYEKL.